These T cell receptor beta chains were read from a single sample in a study of blood T cells in healthy people across ages. Using its own MiXCR run on the 5' RACE reads, TCRdb lists one record per CDR3 protein. Found here are hundreds of thousands of distinct CDR3 sequences, more than 25% of them singletons; the top ten hold 15% to 20%. The sample comprised blood. These TCRs come from a woman at least 80 years old in good health. Both conserved end residues are trimmed from each CDR3. Fields, in order: clone size, J gene, V gene, CDR3 protein. Rows may omit the clone size; those that give it use once, few, many or a size class.

abundance: many
j_gene: TRBJ2-4
v_gene: TRBV7-9
CDR3aa: ASSLGTLKNIQY

abundance: few
j_gene: TRBJ2-1
v_gene: TRBV6-1
CDR3aa: AGSVDRGSYNEQF

abundance: few
j_gene: TRBJ1-2
v_gene: TRBV5-1
CDR3aa: ASSQDTGLYGYT

abundance: many
j_gene: TRBJ2-7
v_gene: TRBV6-1
CDR3aa: ASRAARQGSYEQY

abundance: many
j_gene: TRBJ2-3
v_gene: TRBV7-9
CDR3aa: ASSLQRSPDTQY

abundance: .
j_gene: TRBJ2-3
v_gene: TRBV6-4
CDR3aa: ASAKDRTRSDTQY

abundance: many
j_gene: TRBJ2-7
v_gene: TRBV7-2
CDR3aa: ASSLGRGDYEQY

abundance: many
j_gene: TRBJ2-7
v_gene: TRBV7-2
CDR3aa: ASSLVGIYEQY

abundance: many
j_gene: TRBJ1-2
v_gene: TRBV5-4
CDR3aa: ASRPGTDNYGYT

abundance: .
j_gene: TRBJ2-5
v_gene: TRBV7-9
CDR3aa: ASSLPDGDRGWRETQY

abundance: .
j_gene: TRBJ1-2
v_gene: TRBV29-1
CDR3aa: SVAGQGEGGYT

abundance: few
j_gene: TRBJ1-1
v_gene: TRBV6-2/TRBV6-3
CDR3aa: ASSHRDVCEAF

abundance: .
j_gene: TRBJ2-3
v_gene: TRBV3-1
CDR3aa: ASSGLGGGPVEDTQY

abundance: .
j_gene: TRBJ2-7
v_gene: TRBV28
CDR3aa: ASRGGGQTYEQY

abundance: .
j_gene: TRBJ1-4
v_gene: TRBV20-1
CDR3aa: SAVGGDNEKLF

abundance: .
j_gene: TRBJ2-1
v_gene: TRBV20-1
CDR3aa: SGVDRDFLSKKQF

abundance: .
j_gene: TRBJ2-7
v_gene: TRBV20-1
CDR3aa: SLSGTGGYEQY

abundance: few
j_gene: TRBJ2-2
v_gene: TRBV5-1
CDR3aa: ASRSGPSGTGELF

abundance: once
j_gene: TRBJ2-3
v_gene: TRBV5-1
CDR3aa: ASSFSRVTDTQY

abundance: .
j_gene: .
v_gene: TRBV20-1
CDR3aa: SAQVGQGDEQY

abundance: many
j_gene: TRBJ1-2
v_gene: TRBV6-2/TRBV6-3
CDR3aa: ASRRAGSNYGYT

abundance: few
j_gene: TRBJ1-1
v_gene: TRBV5-1
CDR3aa: ASSLSWGEKNTEAF

abundance: .
j_gene: TRBJ1-1
v_gene: TRBV3-1
CDR3aa: ASSHDSRGTEAF

abundance: .
j_gene: TRBJ2-4
v_gene: TRBV7-2
CDR3aa: ASSAGLVGYEQY

abundance: .
j_gene: TRBJ1-2
v_gene: TRBV5-4
CDR3aa: ASSQDGQGRGGYT

abundance: many
j_gene: TRBJ2-7
v_gene: TRBV7-2
CDR3aa: ASSLARSGGAQYEQY

abundance: few
j_gene: TRBJ1-2
v_gene: TRBV2
CDR3aa: ATSSGDSPNYGYT

abundance: .
j_gene: TRBJ2-2
v_gene: TRBV6-1
CDR3aa: ASRKTSGTSNTRELF

abundance: many
j_gene: TRBJ2-5
v_gene: TRBV29-1
CDR3aa: SVGAGKRETQY

abundance: many
j_gene: TRBJ1-5
v_gene: TRBV12-3/TRBV12-4
CDR3aa: ASSSSGTANQPQH

abundance: few
j_gene: TRBJ1-6
v_gene: TRBV20-1
CDR3aa: SARVGSPLH

abundance: .
j_gene: TRBJ1-1
v_gene: TRBV6-6
CDR3aa: TSSYSVEGTEAF

abundance: many
j_gene: TRBJ2-4
v_gene: TRBV29-1
CDR3aa: SVEGNRDSSGRAKNIQY

abundance: few
j_gene: TRBJ1-1
v_gene: TRBV11-2
CDR3aa: ASSLDLAANTEAF

abundance: many
j_gene: TRBJ2-1
v_gene: TRBV15
CDR3aa: ATSVRTPSNEQF

abundance: once
j_gene: TRBJ2-3
v_gene: TRBV3-1
CDR3aa: ATLAGRPTDTQY

abundance: .
j_gene: TRBJ1-5
v_gene: TRBV6-2/TRBV6-3
CDR3aa: ASSSPTSNQPQH

abundance: .
j_gene: TRBJ2-1
v_gene: TRBV25-1
CDR3aa: AGGESLTIPVEQF

abundance: few
j_gene: TRBJ1-4
v_gene: TRBV27
CDR3aa: ASSLREGEKLF

abundance: few
j_gene: TRBJ2-2
v_gene: TRBV4-3
CDR3aa: ASSQYRGSSGGELF

abundance: .
j_gene: TRBJ2-2
v_gene: TRBV6-2/TRBV6-3
CDR3aa: ASSKGLNTGELF

abundance: many
j_gene: TRBJ1-5
v_gene: TRBV28
CDR3aa: ASSVSGTGSNQPQH

abundance: .
j_gene: TRBJ2-7
v_gene: TRBV28
CDR3aa: ASSLMGALSYEQY

abundance: once
j_gene: TRBJ2-1
v_gene: TRBV29-1
CDR3aa: SARTSGTAYNEQF

abundance: .
j_gene: TRBJ1-1
v_gene: TRBV11-2
CDR3aa: ASSLGTGRSAAEAF

abundance: many
j_gene: TRBJ2-3
v_gene: TRBV5-1
CDR3aa: ASSIKPPGSDTQY

abundance: many
j_gene: TRBJ2-7
v_gene: TRBV12-3/TRBV12-4
CDR3aa: ASSSGSTYEQY

abundance: .
j_gene: TRBJ1-3
v_gene: TRBV7-2
CDR3aa: ASSLSGAGGNTIY

abundance: few
j_gene: TRBJ1-4
v_gene: TRBV28
CDR3aa: ASSPPWGVGLGEKLF

abundance: many
j_gene: TRBJ1-4
v_gene: TRBV6-6
CDR3aa: ASRLADEKLF